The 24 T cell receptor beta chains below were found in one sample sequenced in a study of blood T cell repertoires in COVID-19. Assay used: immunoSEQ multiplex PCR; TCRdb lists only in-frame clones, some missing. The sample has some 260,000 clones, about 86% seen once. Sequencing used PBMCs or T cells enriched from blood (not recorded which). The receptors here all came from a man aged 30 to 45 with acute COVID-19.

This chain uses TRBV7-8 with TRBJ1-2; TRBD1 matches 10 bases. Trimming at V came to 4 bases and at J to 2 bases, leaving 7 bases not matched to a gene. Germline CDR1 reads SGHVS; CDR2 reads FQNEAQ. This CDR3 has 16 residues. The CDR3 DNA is TGTGCCAGCAGCTCCCTCCCGGGACAGGGGAACTATGGCTACACCTTC. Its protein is CASSSLPGQGNYGYTF.

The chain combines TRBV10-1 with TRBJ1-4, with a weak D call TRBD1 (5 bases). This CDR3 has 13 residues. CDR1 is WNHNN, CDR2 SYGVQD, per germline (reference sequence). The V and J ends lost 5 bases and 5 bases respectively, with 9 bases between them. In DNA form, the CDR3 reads TGCGCCAGCAGTAGGACACCGAATGAAAAACTGTTTTTT. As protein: CASSRTPNEKLFF.

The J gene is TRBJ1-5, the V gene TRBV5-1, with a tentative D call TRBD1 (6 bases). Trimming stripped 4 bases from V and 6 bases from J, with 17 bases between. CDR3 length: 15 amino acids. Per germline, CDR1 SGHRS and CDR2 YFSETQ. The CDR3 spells CASSEAGGQTQPQHF. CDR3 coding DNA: TGCGCCAGCAGCGAGGCGGGGGGCCAGACTCAGCCCCAGCATTTT.

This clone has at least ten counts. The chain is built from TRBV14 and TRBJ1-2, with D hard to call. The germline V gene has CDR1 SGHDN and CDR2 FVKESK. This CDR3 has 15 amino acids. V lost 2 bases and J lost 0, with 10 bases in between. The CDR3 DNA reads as TGTGCCAGCAGCCAACAAACAGTTTCTAACTATGGCTACACCTTC. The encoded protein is CASSQQTVSNYGYTF.

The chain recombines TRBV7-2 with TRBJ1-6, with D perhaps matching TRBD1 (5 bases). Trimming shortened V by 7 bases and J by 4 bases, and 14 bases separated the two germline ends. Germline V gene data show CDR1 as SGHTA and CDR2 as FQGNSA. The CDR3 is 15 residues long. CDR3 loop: CASTPMTAYNSPLHF. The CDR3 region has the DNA TGTGCCAGCACCCCAATGACAGCATATAATTCACCCCTCCACTTT.

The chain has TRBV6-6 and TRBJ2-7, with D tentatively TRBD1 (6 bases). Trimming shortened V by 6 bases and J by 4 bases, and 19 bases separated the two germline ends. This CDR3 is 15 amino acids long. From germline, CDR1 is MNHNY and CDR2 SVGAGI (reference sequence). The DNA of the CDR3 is TGTGCCAGCAGCAGTTTCCCGACAGGCTCATACGAGCAGTACGTC. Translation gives CASSSFPTGSYEQYV.

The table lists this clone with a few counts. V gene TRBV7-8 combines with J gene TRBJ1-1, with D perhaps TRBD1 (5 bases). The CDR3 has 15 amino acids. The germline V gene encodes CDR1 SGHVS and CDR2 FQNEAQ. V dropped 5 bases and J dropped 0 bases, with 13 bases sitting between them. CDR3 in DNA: TGTGCCAGCAGCCTTAAGAGACAGTTGAACACTGAAGCTTTCTTT. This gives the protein CASSLKRQLNTEAFF.

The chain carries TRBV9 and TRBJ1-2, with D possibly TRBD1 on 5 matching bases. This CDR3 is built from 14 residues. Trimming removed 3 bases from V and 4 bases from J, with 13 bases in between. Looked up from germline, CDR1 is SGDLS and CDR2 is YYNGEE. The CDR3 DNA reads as TGTGCCAGCAGCGCAGGGAGGGTGGTCTATGGCTACACCTTC. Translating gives CASSAGRVVYGYTF.

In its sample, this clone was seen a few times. The CDR3 sequence: CASSFSRGANYGYTF. The CDR3 DNA is TGTGCCAGCAGCTTCAGCAGGGGCGCTAACTATGGCTACACCTTC. This chain joins TRBV11-2 and TRBJ1-2, with a weak D call TRBD1 (6 bases). CDR1 is SGHAT, CDR2 FQNNGV, per germline. Trimming removed 3 bases from V and 0 bases from J, with 11 bases in between. This CDR3 is 15 amino acids long.

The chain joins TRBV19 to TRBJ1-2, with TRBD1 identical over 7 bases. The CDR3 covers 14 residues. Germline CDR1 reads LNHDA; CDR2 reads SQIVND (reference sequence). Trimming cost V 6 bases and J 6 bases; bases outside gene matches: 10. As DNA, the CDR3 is TGTGCCAGTAGAGGAGGGGGCACAGGGGATGGCTACACCTTC. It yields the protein CASRGGGTGDGYTF.

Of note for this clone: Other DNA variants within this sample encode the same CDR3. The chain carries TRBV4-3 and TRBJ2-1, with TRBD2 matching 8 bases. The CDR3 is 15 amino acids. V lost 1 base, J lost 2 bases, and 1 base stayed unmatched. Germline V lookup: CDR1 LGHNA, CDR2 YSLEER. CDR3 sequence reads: CASSQVSGAYNEQFF. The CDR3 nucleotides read TGCGCCAGCAGCCAAGTTAGCGGGGCCTACAATGAGCAGTTCTTC.

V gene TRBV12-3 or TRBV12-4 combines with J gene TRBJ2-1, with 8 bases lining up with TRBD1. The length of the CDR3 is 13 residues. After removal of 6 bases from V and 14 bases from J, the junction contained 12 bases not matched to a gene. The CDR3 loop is CASSPGQVPKKFF. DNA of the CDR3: TGTGCCAGCAGCCCGGGACAGGTCCCGAAGAAGTTCTTC.

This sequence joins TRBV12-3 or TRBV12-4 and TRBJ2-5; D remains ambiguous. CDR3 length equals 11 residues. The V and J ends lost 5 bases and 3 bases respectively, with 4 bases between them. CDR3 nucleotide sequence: TGTGCCAGCAGTGGAGAAGAGACCCAGTACTTC. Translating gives CASSGEETQYF.

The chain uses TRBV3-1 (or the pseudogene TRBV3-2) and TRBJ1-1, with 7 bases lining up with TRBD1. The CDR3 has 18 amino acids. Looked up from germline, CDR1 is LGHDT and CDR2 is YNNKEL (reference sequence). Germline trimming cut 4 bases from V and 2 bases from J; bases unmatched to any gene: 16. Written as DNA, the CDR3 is TGTGCCAGCAGCCTCGGTGACGGGCCGGGACAGACTAACACTGAAGCTTTCTTT. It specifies CASSLGDGPGQTNTEAFF.

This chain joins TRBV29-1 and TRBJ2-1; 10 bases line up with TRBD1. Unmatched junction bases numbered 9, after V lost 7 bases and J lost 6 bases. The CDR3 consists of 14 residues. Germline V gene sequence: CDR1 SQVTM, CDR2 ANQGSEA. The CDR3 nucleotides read TGCAGCGGAAAAAGACAGGGGGCAATCAATGAGCAGTTCTTC. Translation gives CSGKRQGAINEQFF.

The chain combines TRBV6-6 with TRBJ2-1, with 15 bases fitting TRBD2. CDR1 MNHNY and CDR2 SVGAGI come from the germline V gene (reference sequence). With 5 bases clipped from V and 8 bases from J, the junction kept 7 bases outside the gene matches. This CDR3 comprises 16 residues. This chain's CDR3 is CASSPGTSGRTDEQFF. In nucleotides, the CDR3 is TGTGCCAGCAGTCCCGGGACTAGCGGGAGGACCGATGAGCAGTTCTTC.

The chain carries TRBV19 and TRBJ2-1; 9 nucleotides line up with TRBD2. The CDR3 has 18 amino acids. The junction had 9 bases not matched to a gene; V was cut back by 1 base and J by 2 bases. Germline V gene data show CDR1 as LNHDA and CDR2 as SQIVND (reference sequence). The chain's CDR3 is CASSIVHGGGAPYNEQFF. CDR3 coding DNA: TGTGCCAGTAGTATAGTTCATGGCGGGGGGGCCCCCTACAATGAGCAGTTCTTC.

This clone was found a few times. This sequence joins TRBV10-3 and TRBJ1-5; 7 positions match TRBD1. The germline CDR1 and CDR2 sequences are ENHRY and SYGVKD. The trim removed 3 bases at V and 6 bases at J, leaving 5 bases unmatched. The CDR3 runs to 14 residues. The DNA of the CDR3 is TGTGCCATCAGTGATGCAGGGGACAGTCAGCCCCAGCATTTT. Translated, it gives CAISDAGDSQPQHF.

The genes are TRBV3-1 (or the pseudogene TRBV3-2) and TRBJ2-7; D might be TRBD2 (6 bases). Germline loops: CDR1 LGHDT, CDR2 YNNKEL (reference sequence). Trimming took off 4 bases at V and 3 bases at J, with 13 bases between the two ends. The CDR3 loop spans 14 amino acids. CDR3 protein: CASSLLGTYYEQYV. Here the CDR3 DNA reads TGTGCCAGCAGCCTCCTGGGGACTTACTACGAGCAGTACGTC.

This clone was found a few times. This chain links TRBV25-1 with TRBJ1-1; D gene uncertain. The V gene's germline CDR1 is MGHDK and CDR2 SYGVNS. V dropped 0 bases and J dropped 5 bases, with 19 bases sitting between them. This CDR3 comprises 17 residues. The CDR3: CASSEYGETVPRTEAFF. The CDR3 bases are TGTGCCAGCAGTGAATATGGGGAGACTGTGCCGAGGACTGAAGCTTTCTTT.

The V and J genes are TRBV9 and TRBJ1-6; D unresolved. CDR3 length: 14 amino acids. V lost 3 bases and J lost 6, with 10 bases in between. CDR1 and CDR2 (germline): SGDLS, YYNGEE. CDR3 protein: CASSGHGVNSPLHF. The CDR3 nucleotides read TGTGCCAGCAGCGGTCACGGGGTTAATTCACCCCTCCACTTT.

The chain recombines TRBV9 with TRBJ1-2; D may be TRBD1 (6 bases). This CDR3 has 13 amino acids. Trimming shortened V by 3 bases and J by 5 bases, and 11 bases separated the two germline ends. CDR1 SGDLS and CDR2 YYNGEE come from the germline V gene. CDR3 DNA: TGTGCCAGCAGCGCCGACAGGTTGTATGGCTACACCTTC. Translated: CASSADRLYGYTF.

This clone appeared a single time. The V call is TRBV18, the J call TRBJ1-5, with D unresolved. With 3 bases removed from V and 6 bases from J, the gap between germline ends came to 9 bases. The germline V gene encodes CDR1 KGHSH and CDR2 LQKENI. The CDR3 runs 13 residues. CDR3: CASSPDLGQPQHF. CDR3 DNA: TGTGCCAGCTCACCCGACTTGGGTCAGCCCCAGCATTTT. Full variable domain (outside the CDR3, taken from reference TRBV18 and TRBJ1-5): NAGVMQNPRHLVRRRGQEARLRCSPMKGHSHVYWYRQLPEEGLKFMVYLQKENIIDESGMPKERFSAEFPKEGPSILRIQQVVRGDSAAYFCASSPDLGQPQHFGDGTRLSIL.

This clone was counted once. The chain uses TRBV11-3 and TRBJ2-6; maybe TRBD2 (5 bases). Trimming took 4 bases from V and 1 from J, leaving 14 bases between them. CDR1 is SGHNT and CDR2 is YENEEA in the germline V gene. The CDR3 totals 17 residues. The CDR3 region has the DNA TGTGCCAGCAGCTCCCGGGGATCCGCTTCTGGGGCCAACGTCCTGACTTTC. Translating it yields CASSSRGSASGANVLTF.